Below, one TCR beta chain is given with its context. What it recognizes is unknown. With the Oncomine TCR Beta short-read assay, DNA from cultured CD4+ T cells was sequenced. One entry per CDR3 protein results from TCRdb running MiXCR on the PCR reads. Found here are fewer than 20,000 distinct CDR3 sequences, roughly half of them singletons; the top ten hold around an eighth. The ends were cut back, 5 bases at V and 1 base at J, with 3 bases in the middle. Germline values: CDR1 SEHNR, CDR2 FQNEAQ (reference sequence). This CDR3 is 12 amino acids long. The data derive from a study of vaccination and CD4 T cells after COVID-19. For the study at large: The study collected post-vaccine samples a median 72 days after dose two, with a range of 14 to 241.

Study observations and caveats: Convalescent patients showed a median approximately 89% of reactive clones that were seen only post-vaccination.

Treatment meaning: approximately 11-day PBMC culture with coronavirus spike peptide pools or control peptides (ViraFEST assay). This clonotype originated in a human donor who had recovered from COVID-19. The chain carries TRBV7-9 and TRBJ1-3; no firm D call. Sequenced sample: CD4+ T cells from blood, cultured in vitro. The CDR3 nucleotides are TGTGCCAGCAGCCAATCTGGAAACACCATATATTTT. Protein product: CASSQSGNTIYF.